This T cell receptor beta chain derives from a study of cytotoxic CD8 clonotypes in ibrutinib-treated CLL. Study-wide findings and caveats: Clonality grew at ibrutinib response; at progression, it decreased back toward baseline. While tracking circulating CD8+ T-cell counts, baseline clonality exceeded that of age-matched healthy donors. For progressing versus sustained-remission patients, sampling times were not the same.

Germline V gives CDR1 MDHEN, CDR2 SYDVKM. V was clipped by 5 bases and J by 1 base; unmatched bases: 5. The CDR3 loop spans 15 amino acids. In regard to this clone: Its matching antigen is unknown.

Profiling relied on immunoSEQ multiplex PCR, and the TCRdb table lists in-frame clones only, not all of them. The sample yields more than 200,000 clones, 70% seen once. The sample here was PBMCs, taken after 24 months of ibrutinib treatment. The V call is TRBV28, the J call TRBJ2-3; 8 bases are a match to TRBD2. This TCR was recovered from a human donor with chronic lymphocytic leukemia. The CDR3 loop reads CASSPAGAGTDTQYF. CDR3 DNA: TGTGCCAGCAGTCCAGCGGGAGCCGGCACAGATACGCAGTATTTT.